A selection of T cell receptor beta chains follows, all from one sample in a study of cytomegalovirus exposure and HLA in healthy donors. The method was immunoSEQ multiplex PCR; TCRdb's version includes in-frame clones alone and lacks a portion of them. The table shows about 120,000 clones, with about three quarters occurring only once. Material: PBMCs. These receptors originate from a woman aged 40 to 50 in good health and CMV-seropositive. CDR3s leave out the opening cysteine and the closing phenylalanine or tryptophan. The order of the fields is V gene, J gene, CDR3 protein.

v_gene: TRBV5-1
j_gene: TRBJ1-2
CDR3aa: ASSEGQTKNYGYT

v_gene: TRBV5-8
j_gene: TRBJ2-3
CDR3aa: ASSPDILTDTQY

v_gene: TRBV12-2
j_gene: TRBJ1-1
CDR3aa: ASRLAGARCTEAF

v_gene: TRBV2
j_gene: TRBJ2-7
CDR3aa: ASSEGQVHYEQY

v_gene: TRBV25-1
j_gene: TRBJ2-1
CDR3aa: ASSLQGPYNEQF

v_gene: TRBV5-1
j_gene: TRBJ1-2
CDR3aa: ASSLGPVALSSDGYT

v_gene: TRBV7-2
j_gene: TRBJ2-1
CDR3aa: ASSHWSQGNMNEQF

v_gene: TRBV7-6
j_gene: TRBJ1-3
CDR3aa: ASSARVGGLSGNTIY

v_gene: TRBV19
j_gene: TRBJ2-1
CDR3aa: ASSIAPSGVYEQF

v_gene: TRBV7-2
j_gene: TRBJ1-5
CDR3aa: ASSLEVGGQPQH

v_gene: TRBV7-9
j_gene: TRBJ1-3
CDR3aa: ASSLDRAGNTIY

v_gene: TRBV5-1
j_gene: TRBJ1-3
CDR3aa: ASSLEPGGGPGNTIY

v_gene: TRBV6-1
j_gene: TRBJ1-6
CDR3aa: ASRQSSYNSPLH

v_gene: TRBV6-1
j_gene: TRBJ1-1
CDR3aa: ASSVLDNTEAF

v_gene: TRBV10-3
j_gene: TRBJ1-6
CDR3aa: AISGVTGGTSPLH

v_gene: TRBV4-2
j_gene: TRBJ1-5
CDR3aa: ASSQDRDREQPQH

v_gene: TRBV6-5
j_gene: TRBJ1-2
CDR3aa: ASSTTGYYGYT

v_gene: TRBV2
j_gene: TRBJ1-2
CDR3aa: ASTPGVGGYT

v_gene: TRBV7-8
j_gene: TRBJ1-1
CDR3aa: ASSLGTTGNTEAF

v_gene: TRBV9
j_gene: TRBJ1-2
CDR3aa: ASSVGPTASYGYT

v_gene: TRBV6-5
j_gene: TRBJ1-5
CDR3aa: ASSYSSRGGQPQH

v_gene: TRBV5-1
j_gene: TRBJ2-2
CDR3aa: ASSWDRGDTGELF

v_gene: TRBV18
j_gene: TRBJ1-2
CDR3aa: ASSPRQGFNYEGYT

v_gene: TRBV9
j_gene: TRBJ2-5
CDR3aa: ASSVVGQGETQY

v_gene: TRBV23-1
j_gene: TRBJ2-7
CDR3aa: ASSQSRNRDEQY

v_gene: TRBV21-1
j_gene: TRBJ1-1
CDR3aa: ASSQKRGRPNTEAF

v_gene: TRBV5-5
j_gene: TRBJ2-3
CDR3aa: ASSPGVPDTQY

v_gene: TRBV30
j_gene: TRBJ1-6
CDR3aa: AWSGPGTNNSPLH

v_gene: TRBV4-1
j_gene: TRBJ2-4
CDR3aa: ASSQGLLRRDLAKNIQY

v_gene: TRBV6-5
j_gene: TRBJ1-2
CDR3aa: ASSGTVNYGYT

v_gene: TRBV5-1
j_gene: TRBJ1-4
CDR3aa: ASSLDRAATNEKLF

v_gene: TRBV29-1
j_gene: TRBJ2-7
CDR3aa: SVADRYEQY

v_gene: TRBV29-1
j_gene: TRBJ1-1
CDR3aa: SVAGHINTEAF

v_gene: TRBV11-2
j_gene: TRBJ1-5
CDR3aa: ASSLDQGAGQPQH

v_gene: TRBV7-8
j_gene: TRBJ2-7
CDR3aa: ASSLIGSHYSYEQY

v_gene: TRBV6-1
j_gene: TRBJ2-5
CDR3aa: ASSEWTDQETQY

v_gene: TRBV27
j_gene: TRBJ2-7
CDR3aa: ASKEVGGNYEQY

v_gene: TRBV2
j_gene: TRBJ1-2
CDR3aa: ASNAGQGYYGYT

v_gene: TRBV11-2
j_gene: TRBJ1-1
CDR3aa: ASSLGGTGGEAF

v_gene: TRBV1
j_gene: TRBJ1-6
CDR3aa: TSSPRTGRRNSPLH

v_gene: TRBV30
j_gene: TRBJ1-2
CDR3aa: AWSPDRYGYT

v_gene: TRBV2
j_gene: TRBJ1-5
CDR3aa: ASSEREKGGQPQH